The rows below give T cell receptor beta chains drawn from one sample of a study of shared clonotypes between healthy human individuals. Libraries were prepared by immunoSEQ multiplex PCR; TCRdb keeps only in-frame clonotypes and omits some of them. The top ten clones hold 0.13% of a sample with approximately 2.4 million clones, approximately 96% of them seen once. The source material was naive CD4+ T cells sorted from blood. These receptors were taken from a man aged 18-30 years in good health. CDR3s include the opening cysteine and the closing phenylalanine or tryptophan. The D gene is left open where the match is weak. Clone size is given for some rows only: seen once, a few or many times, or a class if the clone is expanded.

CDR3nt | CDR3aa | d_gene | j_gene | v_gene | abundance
TGTGCCAGCAGCTTAGCGGGCCAGCTTAACGAGCAGTTCTTC | CASSLAGQLNEQFF | - | TRBJ2-1 | TRBV7-2 | -
TGTGCCAGCAGGGCTAGCGGAAGCACAGATACGCAGTATTTT | CASRASGSTDTQYF | TRBD2 | TRBJ2-3 | TRBV6-5 | -
TGTGCCTTCAGGAGTACTAATGAAAAACTGTTTTTT | CAFRSTNEKLFF | - | TRBJ1-4 | TRBV30 | -
TGTGCCACCGGAAACCAAGGGTTAAATGAGCAGTTCTTC | CATGNQGLNEQFF | - | TRBJ2-1 | TRBV5-4 | -
TGTGCCAGCAGAGCCGGGACAGCTAACTATGGCTACACCTTC | CASRAGTANYGYTF | TRBD1 | TRBJ1-2 | TRBV2 | -
TGTGCCAGCAGTTCCGGGGCGAAGAATTCACCCCTCCACTTT | CASSSGAKNSPLHF | - | TRBJ1-6 | TRBV28 | -
TGTGCCTGGACCTCCTACAATGAGCAGTTCTTC | CAWTSYNEQFF | - | TRBJ2-1 | TRBV30 | -
TGTGCCAGTAGTTTGCAAATCTTGCGGCAGGCTAACACCGGGGAGCTGTTTTTT | CASSLQILRQANTGELFF | - | TRBJ2-2 | TRBV19 | -
TGTGCCAGCAGCCAAGGAATCGAAAAGGGGCCCTATGGCTACACCTTC | CASSQGIEKGPYGYTF | - | TRBJ1-2 | TRBV14 | -
TGTGCCAGCAGTCTTGGACATGTGAACGGGGAGCTGTTTTTT | CASSLGHVNGELFF | - | TRBJ2-2 | TRBV9 | -
TGTGCCAGCAGCCCTAAAGAATTTAGGTATAATTCACCCCTCCACTTT | CASSPKEFRYNSPLHF | - | TRBJ1-6 | TRBV27 | -
TGTGCCAGCAGCCTACTGGACAGGGGATATGACGAGCAGTACTTC | CASSLLDRGYDEQYF | TRBD1 | TRBJ2-7 | TRBV6-1 | -
TGCAGCGCTCGGACTAGCGGGAGTCATAGCGATGAGCAGTTCTTC | CSARTSGSHSDEQFF | TRBD2 | TRBJ2-1 | TRBV29-1 | -
TGTGCCAGCAGTGAAGCGGGACTAGCCCCCTCCGAGCAGTTCTTC | CASSEAGLAPSEQFF | TRBD2 | TRBJ2-1 | TRBV6-1 | -
TGTGCCAGTAGTTTCCGACAGCAAGCTTTCTTT | CASSFRQQAFF | - | TRBJ1-1 | TRBV19 | -
TGCGCCAGCAGCCAAGATCCGGCTAGCGGGAGCCTTGTGAGCACAGATACGCAGTATTTT | CASSQDPASGSLVSTDTQYF | TRBD2 | TRBJ2-3 | TRBV4-1 | -
TGTGCCAGCAGCCCCGACGAAATCGACGAGCAGTACTTC | CASSPDEIDEQYF | - | TRBJ2-7 | TRBV6-6 | -
TGTGCCAGCAGCTTGACTAGCGCTGTCTACAATGAGCAGTTCTTC | CASSLTSAVYNEQFF | TRBD2 | TRBJ2-1 | TRBV5-4 | -
TGTGCCATCAGTGAGTTGGGGACAGGGGACACTGAAGCTTTCTTT | CAISELGTGDTEAFF | TRBD1 | TRBJ1-1 | TRBV10-3 | -
TGTGCCAGCAGTGTTGACTGGAGGCGCTCTGGAAACACCATATATTTT | CASSVDWRRSGNTIYF | - | TRBJ1-3 | TRBV25-1 | -
TGTGCCAGCAGTGAGTGGCAGGGAAGCACAGATACGCAGTATTTT | CASSEWQGSTDTQYF | - | TRBJ2-3 | TRBV25-1 | -
TGTGCCTGGAGTGCACCAGACGGAAAGCAGTACTTC | CAWSAPDGKQYF | - | TRBJ2-7 | TRBV30 | -
TGTGCCAGCAGCTTAACACTCTCTCAAGAGACCCAGTACTTC | CASSLTLSQETQYF | - | TRBJ2-5 | TRBV7-9 | -
TGTGCCAGCAGCGACAGGAACACCGGGGAGCTGTTTTTT | CASSDRNTGELFF | - | TRBJ2-2 | TRBV9 | -
TGTGCCAGCAGTTATAGGGGCCCTCCGTTCCCCCTCCACTTT | CASSYRGPPFPLHF | - | TRBJ1-6 | TRBV27 | -
TGTGCCAGCAGTTCTGGGGGACTAGCGGGAAGGAGCGTGTACGAGCAGTACTTC | CASSSGGLAGRSVYEQYF | TRBD2 | TRBJ2-7 | TRBV5-6 | -
TGCAGTGCTAGACAGAATGAAAAACTGTTTTTT | CSARQNEKLFF | - | TRBJ1-4 | TRBV20-1 | once
TGTGCCAGCAGCACCCCCACAGGGGAACTGAACTTGAACACTGAAGCTTTCTTT | CASSTPTGELNLNTEAFF | TRBD1 | TRBJ1-1 | TRBV5-6 | -
TGCGCCAGCAGCCAAGCCGACAGGGACACAGATACGCAGTATTTT | CASSQADRDTDTQYF | TRBD1 | TRBJ2-3 | TRBV4-3 | -
TGTGCCAGCAGATATCGGATGGGGGGCGATGGTGAAGCTTTCTTT | CASRYRMGGDGEAFF | - | TRBJ1-1 | TRBV7-2 | -
TGTGCCAGCAGGATAACCCAGACTAGCGGGGGACCTCTTAGAGAGACCCAGTACTTC | CASRITQTSGGPLRETQYF | TRBD2 | TRBJ2-5 | TRBV27 | -
TGTGCCAGCAGCTTATGGAAGGGAATCTCCTATAATTCACCCCTCCACTTT | CASSLWKGISYNSPLHF | - | TRBJ1-6 | TRBV7-2 | -
TGTGCCAGCAGCTTAGAGGCGGTCACCGGGGAGCTGTTTTTT | CASSLEAVTGELFF | - | TRBJ2-2 | TRBV7-2 | -
TGTGCCAGCAGCTTCGACGGGGGACAAGAGACCCAGTACTTC | CASSFDGGQETQYF | - | TRBJ2-5 | TRBV7-2 | once
TGTGCCAGCAGCGAAGTGGGACAGGACTACAATGAGCAGTTCTTC | CASSEVGQDYNEQFF | TRBD1 | TRBJ2-1 | TRBV9 | -
TGTGCCAGCAGGGGGACAGGCGGGGCGTGGGAGCAGTACTTC | CASRGTGGAWEQYF | TRBD1 | TRBJ2-7 | TRBV28 | -
TGTGCTAGCAGCTTAGGGCGCAGGGATAGCAATCAGCCCCAGCATTTT | CASSLGRRDSNQPQHF | - | TRBJ1-5 | TRBV7-7 | -
TGCGCCAGCAGTCACCCGGTCGGTGAGCAGTTCTTC | CASSHPVGEQFF | - | TRBJ2-1 | TRBV10-2 | -
TGTGCCAGCAGTCCAGGACAGGGGAGGACTGAAGCTTTCTTT | CASSPGQGRTEAFF | TRBD1 | TRBJ1-1 | TRBV6-5 | -
TGTGCCATCAGACAGGGGAACAATTCACCCCTCCACTTT | CAIRQGNNSPLHF | TRBD1 | TRBJ1-6 | TRBV10-3 | -
TGTGCCATCAGTGAGTCAAATGAGGATACGCAGTATTTT | CAISESNEDTQYF | - | TRBJ2-3 | TRBV10-3 | -
TGTGCCAGCAGCGTAGCTTTGGCGGGAAGCGGGGCAGAGACCCAGTACTTC | CASSVALAGSGAETQYF | TRBD2 | TRBJ2-5 | TRBV9 | -
TGTGCCAGCAGTTACTCAGCAGGTACAGCCAAAAACATTCAGTACTTC | CASSYSAGTAKNIQYF | - | TRBJ2-4 | TRBV6-6 | -
TGCGCCAGCAGCCGAGTCTTACAGGGATTTAGCACAGATACGCAGTATTTT | CASSRVLQGFSTDTQYF | - | TRBJ2-3 | TRBV5-1 | -
TGTGCCAGCAGTTTAAGGTCAGGGGGGAGAACCGGGGAGCTGTTTTTT | CASSLRSGGRTGELFF | - | TRBJ2-2 | TRBV27 | -
TGTGCCAGCTCACCGGACTACACCGGGGAGCTGTTTTTT | CASSPDYTGELFF | - | TRBJ2-2 | TRBV18 | -
TGTGCCAGCAGTTATCAGGGTGCCTACGAGCAGTACTTC | CASSYQGAYEQYF | - | TRBJ2-7 | TRBV28 | once
TGTGCCAGCACCCCCACCGCCCGCTCCTATAATTCACCCCTCCACTTT | CASTPTARSYNSPLHF | - | TRBJ1-6 | TRBV6-6 | -
TGTGCCATCAGTGCGGACAACAGGGGGGGCTACACCTTC | CAISADNRGGYTF | TRBD1 | TRBJ1-2 | TRBV10-3 | -
TGTGCCAGCAGCCTAGTGGGTCAGGGGGCTGTGTACACTGAAGCTTTCTTT | CASSLVGQGAVYTEAFF | TRBD1 | TRBJ1-1 | TRBV7-2 | -
TGTGCCAGCAGCGCTCTGAGTGCAGGGATGGTGTTTTTT | CASSALSAGMVFF | - | TRBJ2-2 | TRBV6-1 | once
TGCGCCAGCAGCCAAGCCCCCAGCGGGAGGCTCTCCTACGAGCAGTACTTC | CASSQAPSGRLSYEQYF | TRBD2 | TRBJ2-7 | TRBV4-3 | -